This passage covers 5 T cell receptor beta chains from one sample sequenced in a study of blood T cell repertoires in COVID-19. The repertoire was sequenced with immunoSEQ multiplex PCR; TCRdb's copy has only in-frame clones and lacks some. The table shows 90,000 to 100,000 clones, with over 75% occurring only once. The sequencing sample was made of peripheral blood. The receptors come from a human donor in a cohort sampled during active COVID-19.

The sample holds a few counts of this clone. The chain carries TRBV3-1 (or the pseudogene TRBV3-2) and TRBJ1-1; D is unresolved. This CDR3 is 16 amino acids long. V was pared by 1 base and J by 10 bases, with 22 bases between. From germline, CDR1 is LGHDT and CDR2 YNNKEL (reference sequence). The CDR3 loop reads CASSQGGSVKRSVAFF. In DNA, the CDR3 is TGTGCCAGCAGCCAAGGAGGGTCCGTCAAACGATCTGTAGCTTTCTTT.

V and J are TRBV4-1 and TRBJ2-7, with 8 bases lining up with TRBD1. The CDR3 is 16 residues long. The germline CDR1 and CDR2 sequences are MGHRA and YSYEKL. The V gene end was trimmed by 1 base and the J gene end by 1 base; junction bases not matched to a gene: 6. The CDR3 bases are TGCGCCAGCAGCCAAGCCGGGACAGGTCGATCCTACGAGCAGTACTTC. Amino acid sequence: CASSQAGTGRSYEQYF.

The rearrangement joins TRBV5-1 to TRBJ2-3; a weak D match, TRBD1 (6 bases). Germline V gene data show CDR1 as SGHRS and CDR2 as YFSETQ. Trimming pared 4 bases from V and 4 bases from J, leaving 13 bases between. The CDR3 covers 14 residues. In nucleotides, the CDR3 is TGCGCCAGCAGCCTAGACAGGTGGTCAGATACGCAGTATTTT. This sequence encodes CASSLDRWSDTQYF.

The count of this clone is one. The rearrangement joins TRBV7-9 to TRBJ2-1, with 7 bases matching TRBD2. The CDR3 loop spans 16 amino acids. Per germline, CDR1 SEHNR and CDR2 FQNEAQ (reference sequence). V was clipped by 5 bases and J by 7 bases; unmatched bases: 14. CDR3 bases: TGTGCCAGCAGCCCTAGAGGGCGGGAGTCGCAAAATGAGCAGTTCTTC. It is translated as CASSPRGRESQNEQFF.

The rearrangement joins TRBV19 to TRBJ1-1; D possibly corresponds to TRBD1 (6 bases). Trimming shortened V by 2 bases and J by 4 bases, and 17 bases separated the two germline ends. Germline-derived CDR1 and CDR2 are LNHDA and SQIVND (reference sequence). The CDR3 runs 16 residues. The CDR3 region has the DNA TGTGCCAGTAGTATAACAACAGGGATAGGAGCCACTGAAGCTTTCTTT. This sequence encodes CASSITTGIGATEAFF.